This T cell receptor beta chain is from a study of identical twins. Study observations and caveats: Conclusions relied on cross-sectional statistical analysis, not following the same donors.

A remark on this clonotype: Its antigen is not known.

Trimming removed 5 bases at V and 5 bases at J, with 21 bases between. The CDR3 sequence is 16 residues long. Germline V gene data show CDR1 as MGHRA and CDR2 as YSYEKL. TCRdb processed the 5' RACE reads anew with MiXCR; each CDR3 protein has one entry. Found here are about 550,000 distinct CDR3 sequences, about a fifth of them singletons; the top ten hold around 0.47%. This same sample was also part of a study on yellow fever vaccine responses in identical twins. This second report adds: Twins reportedly appeared to share part of their vaccine T cell response while keeping part individual.

The rearrangement uses TRBV4-1 and TRBJ2-5, with TRBD2 as a possible D gene (6 bases). The receptor was derived from a woman aged 18-35 years in good health. Sequenced: CD4+ T cells sorted from blood. The CDR3 reads CASSNRDSSERETQYF. Written as DNA, the CDR3 is TGCGCCAGCAGCAACCGGGACTCCTCGGAACGGGAGACCCAGTACTTC.